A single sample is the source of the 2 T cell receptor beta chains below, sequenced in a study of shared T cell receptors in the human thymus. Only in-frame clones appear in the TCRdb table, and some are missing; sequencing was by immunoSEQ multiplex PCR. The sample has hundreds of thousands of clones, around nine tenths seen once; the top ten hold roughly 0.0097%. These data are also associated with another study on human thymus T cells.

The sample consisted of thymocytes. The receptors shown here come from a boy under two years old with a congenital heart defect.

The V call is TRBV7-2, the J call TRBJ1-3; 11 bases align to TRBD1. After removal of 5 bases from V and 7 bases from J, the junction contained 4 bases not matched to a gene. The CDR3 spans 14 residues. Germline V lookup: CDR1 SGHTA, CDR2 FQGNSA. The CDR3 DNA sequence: TGTGCCAGCAGCCCCCGGGACAGGGGGAACACCATATATTTT. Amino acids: CASSPRDRGNTIYF.

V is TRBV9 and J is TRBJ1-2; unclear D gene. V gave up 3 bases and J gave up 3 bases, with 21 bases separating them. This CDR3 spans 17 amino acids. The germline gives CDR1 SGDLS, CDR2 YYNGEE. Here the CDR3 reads CASSDGPLTLTHYGYTF. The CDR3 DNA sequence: TGTGCCAGCAGCGACGGTCCCCTCACTCTGACTCACTATGGCTACACCTTC.